This T cell receptor (beta chain) was retrieved from a study of CD8+ T cells in alopecia areata. Findings and limits, study-wide: There were also resident alphabeta T cells of normal skin sequenced in scalp samples.

As the sequencing template, cDNA was produced by extracting RNA and reverse transcribing it. The method was immunoSEQ multiplex PCR; TCRdb's version includes in-frame clones alone and lacks a portion of them. This table holds roughly 200,000 clones, roughly three fifths found once. This CDR3 contains 13 residues. Germline lookup yields CDR1 GTSNPN and CDR2 SVGIG (reference sequence). Trimming removed 4 bases at V and 2 bases at J, with 11 bases between. To note about this clone: Antigen unknown.

Sorted out of PBMCs were CD4+ T cells and CD8+ T cells. The sample taken for sequencing was CD8+ T cells sorted from blood. V is TRBV30 and J is TRBJ1-1; no firm D call. The TCR was taken from a human donor in good health. The CDR3 nucleotides are TGTGCCTGGACCCCGGGAGGAAACACTGAAGCTTTCTTT. It encodes CAWTPGGNTEAFF.